The 17 T cell receptor beta chains listed next were all sequenced from one sample in a study of neoadjuvant nivolumab and ipilimumab in lung cancer. Sequencing used immunoSEQ multiplex PCR; TCRdb keeps in-frame clones, though not all of them. The sample lists 18,000 or so clones, around 79% occurring once. Sequences were derived from tumor tissue, sampled after neoadjuvant nivolumab, alone or with ipilimumab, at or shortly before surgery. These receptors were taken from an adult with non-small cell lung cancer.

The rearrangement uses TRBV5-6 and TRBJ2-7; D is uncertain. V lost 0 bases, J lost 0 bases, and 7 bases lay in between. The CDR3 is made up of 14 amino acids. Germline V lookup: CDR1 SGHDT, CDR2 YYEEEE. The CDR3 reads CASSLDGNSYEQYF. CDR3 sequence (DNA): TGTGCCAGCAGCTTGGATGGAAACTCCTACGAGCAGTACTTC.

This clone was observed a few times. V usage is TRBV18 and J usage is TRBJ1-5; D ambiguous. This CDR3 has 13 residues. V lost 2 bases and J 5 bases, leaving 7 bases between the germline ends. Germline values: CDR1 KGHSH, CDR2 LQKENI. The CDR3 DNA is TGTGCCAGCTCACCAGGTCCGGATCAGCCCCAGCATTTT. Translating it yields CASSPGPDQPQHF. Full variable domain (rest looked up from reference TRBV18 and TRBJ1-5): NAGVMQNPRHLVRRRGQEARLRCSPMKGHSHVYWYRQLPEEGLKFMVYLQKENIIDESGMPKERFSAEFPKEGPSILRIQQVVRGDSAAYFCASSPGPDQPQHFGDGTRLSIL.

The chain links TRBV7-2 to TRBJ1-2; D is unclear. CDR1 SGHTA and CDR2 FQGNSA come from the germline V gene. The length of the CDR3 is 14 residues. V lost 5 bases, J lost 7 bases, and 17 bases lay in between. The CDR3 DNA sequence: TGTGCCAGCAGCCCGCCGCAAGGGATTAGTGGCTACACCTTC. Translation gives CASSPPQGISGYTF.

This clone was seen more than once but under ten times. The chain joins TRBV7-2 to TRBJ2-5; the D gene is possibly TRBD1 (6 bases). The CDR3 consists of 14 residues. Germline CDR1 is SGHTA and CDR2 is FQGNSA. The V gene lost 5 bases and the J gene lost 5 bases, with 15 bases spanning the gap. The CDR3 region is CASSRAQGRETQYF. The CDR3 bases are TGTGCCAGCAGCCGTGCCCAGGGGCGGGAGACCCAGTACTTC.

This chain joins TRBV7-2 and TRBJ2-5; tentative D call: TRBD1 (6 bases). Germline V gene data show CDR1 as SGHTA and CDR2 as FQGNSA. V gave up 1 base and J gave up 5 bases, with 8 bases separating them. This CDR3 has 13 amino acids. Here the CDR3 DNA reads TGTGCCAGCAGCTTAGATAGGGGGGAGACCCAGTACTTC. Translating it yields CASSLDRGETQYF.

The rearrangement joins TRBV7-8 to TRBJ2-5; D remains unclear. The CDR3 is 14 residues long. Trimming left V 0 bases short and J 2 bases short, with 7 bases between. Germline-derived CDR1 and CDR2 are SGHVS and FQNEAQ. DNA for the CDR3: TGTGCCAGCAGCTTAGCGGCAGGACAAGAGACCCAGTACTTC. Encoded protein: CASSLAAGQETQYF.

This rearrangement joins TRBV30 to TRBJ1-1; D gene unclear. V lost 1 base and J lost 7, with 7 bases in between. In germline, CDR1 is GTSNPN, CDR2 SVGIG (reference sequence). The CDR3 spans 11 residues. CDR3 DNA: TGTGCCTGGAGTGACAGATTTGAAGCTTTCTTT. The encoded protein is CAWSDRFEAFF.

The DNA of the CDR3 is TGTGCCAGCAGCCTGGTAGTCTGGGGTGAAGCTTTCTTT. It translates to CASSLVVWGEAFF. The chain employs TRBV5-6 and TRBJ1-1; no reliable D call. The length of the CDR3 is 13 residues. The germline gives CDR1 SGHDT, CDR2 YYEEEE. Trimming stripped 4 bases from V and 7 bases from J, with 14 bases between.

V usage is TRBV9 and J usage is TRBJ1-2; a possible D gene is TRBD1 (5 bases). This CDR3 region has 14 residues. Trimming removed 3 bases at V and 4 bases at J, with 13 bases between. In germline, CDR1 is SGDLS, CDR2 YYNGEE. CDR3 residues: CASSGGAATYGYTF. DNA of the CDR3: TGTGCCAGCAGCGGAGGGGCGGCGACCTATGGCTACACCTTC.

The CDR3 loop reads CASSLAGEQYF. CDR3 bases: TGTGCCAGCAGCTTAGCCGGCGAGCAGTACTTC. V gene TRBV7-2 combines with J gene TRBJ2-7; no reliable D call. Between the trimmed V and J ends, which lost 0 bases and 6 bases, there was a span of 3 bases. The CDR3 has 11 residues. Per germline, CDR1 SGHTA and CDR2 FQGNSA.

J is TRBJ2-7 and V is TRBV9, with TRBD1 identical over 8 bases. This CDR3 comprises 18 residues. Germline CDR1 SGDLS, CDR2 YYNGEE. J lost 3 bases, V lost 3 bases, and 17 bases had no gene match. The CDR3 spells CASSAGQGPLGGHYEQYF. In nucleotides, the CDR3 is TGTGCCAGCAGCGCTGGACAGGGTCCTCTCGGCGGGCACTACGAGCAGTACTTC.

The rearrangement joins TRBV7-2 to TRBJ2-3, with 7 nucleotides matching TRBD1. CDR3 length equals 16 residues. Germline CDR1 reads SGHTA; CDR2 reads FQGNSA. Germline trimming cut 4 bases from V and 6 bases from J; bases unmatched to any gene: 13. CDR3 protein: CASSYHRGWVEDTQYF. DNA of the CDR3: TGTGCCAGCAGCTACCACAGGGGATGGGTGGAGGATACGCAGTATTTT.

The chain couples TRBV11-2 to TRBJ1-1, with D possibly matching TRBD1 (5 bases). The length of the CDR3 is 15 residues. V shed 3 bases and J shed 2 bases, with 13 bases lying between them. Germline assignment: CDR1 SGHAT and CDR2 FQNNGV. The CDR3 DNA is TGTGCCAGCAGCTTTGATGGCAGGGCCAACACTGAAGCTTTCTTT. It yields the protein CASSFDGRANTEAFF.

This clone was seen a few times. The rearrangement uses TRBV6-1 and TRBJ1-3; TRBD1 is a possible D gene (5 bases). V was pared by 2 bases and J by 6 bases, with 14 bases between. There are 15 residues in the CDR3. Looked up from germline, CDR1 is MNHNS and CDR2 is SASEGT. As DNA, the CDR3 is TGTGCCAGCAGTGAAAAGAGGGGATCCGAAAACACCATATATTTT. This encodes CASSEKRGSENTIYF.

The chain uses TRBV29-1 and TRBJ1-6, with 8 bases that match TRBD1. V shed 8 bases and J 3 bases; nucleotides not matched to a gene: 6. The CDR3 length is 14 residues. CDR1 is SQVTM, CDR2 ANQGSEA, per germline. As DNA, the CDR3 is TGCAGCTTCAGGACAGGGAACTATAATTCACCCCTCCACTTT. Its translation: CSFRTGNYNSPLHF. The full variable domain, with the rest looked up from reference TRBV29-1 and TRBJ1-6, is SAVISQKPSRDICQRGTSLTIQCQVDSQVTMMFWYRQQPGQSLTLIATANQGSEATYESGFVIDKFPISRPNLTFSTLTVSNMSPEDSSIYLCSFRTGNYNSPLHFGNGTRLTVT.

V gene TRBV13 combines with J gene TRBJ2-2, with no clear D. The CDR3 contains 15 residues. V was clipped by 6 bases and J by 3 bases, with 14 bases between them. Germline V gene lookup returns CDR1 PRHDT and CDR2 FYEKMQ (reference sequence). CDR3 loop: CASRYRLLDTGELFF. The DNA of the CDR3 is TGTGCCAGCAGATACAGACTTTTAGACACCGGGGAGCTGTTTTTT.

The gene calls are TRBV5-6 and TRBJ1-5, with TRBD1 as a possible D gene (6 bases). The V gene's germline CDR1 is SGHDT and CDR2 YYEEEE. The CDR3 extends over 15 amino acids. V shed 0 bases and J shed 7 bases, with 14 bases lying between them. The CDR3 is CASSLAGGPRQPQHF. The CDR3 DNA is TGTGCCAGCAGCTTGGCGGGGGGCCCCCGGCAGCCCCAGCATTTT.